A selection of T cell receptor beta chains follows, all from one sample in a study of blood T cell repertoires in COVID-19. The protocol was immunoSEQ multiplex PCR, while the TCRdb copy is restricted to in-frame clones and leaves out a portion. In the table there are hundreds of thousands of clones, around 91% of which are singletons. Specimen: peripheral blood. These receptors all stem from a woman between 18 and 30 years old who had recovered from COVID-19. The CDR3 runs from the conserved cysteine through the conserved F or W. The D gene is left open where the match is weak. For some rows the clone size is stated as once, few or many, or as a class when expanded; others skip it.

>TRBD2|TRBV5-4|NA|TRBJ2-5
CASSWGLAGVETQYF
TGTGCCAGCAGCTGGGGACTAGCGGGAGTAGAGACCCAGTACTTC
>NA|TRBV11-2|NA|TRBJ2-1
CASSSKRYSRGEQFF
TGTGCCAGCAGCTCCAAGCGCTATAGCAGGGGTGAGCAGTTCTTC
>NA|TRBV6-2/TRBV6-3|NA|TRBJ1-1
CASSYGRWAGNTEAFF
TGTGCCAGCAGTTACGGGCGCTGGGCGGGGAACACTGAAGCTTTCTTT
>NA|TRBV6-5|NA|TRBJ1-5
CASSQVSAHQPQHF
TGTGCCAGCAGCCAGGTGAGTGCCCATCAGCCCCAGCATTTT
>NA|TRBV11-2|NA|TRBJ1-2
CASSPEYGYTF
TGTGCCAGCAGCCCCGAGTATGGCTACACCTTC
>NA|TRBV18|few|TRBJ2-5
CASSSYQETQYF
TGTGCCAGCTCATCGTACCAAGAGACCCAGTACTTC
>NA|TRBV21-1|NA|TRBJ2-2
CASSEEGLAGTNTGELFF
TGTGCCAGCAGCGAAGAAGGGCTAGCGGGAACAAACACCGGGGAGCTGTTTTTT
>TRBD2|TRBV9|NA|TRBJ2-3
CASSVASGRTDTQYF
TGTGCCAGCAGCGTAGCAAGCGGGAGAACAGATACGCAGTATTTT
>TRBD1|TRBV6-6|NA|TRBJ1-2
CASSYGQGAPYGYTF
TGTGCCAGCAGTTATGGTCAGGGGGCCCCCTATGGCTACACCTTC
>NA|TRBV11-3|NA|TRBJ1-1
CASSLGTVEAFF
TGTGCCAGCAGCTTAGGGACAGTAGAAGCTTTCTTT
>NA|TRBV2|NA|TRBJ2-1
CASSDNSNPRNEQFF
TGTGCCAGCAGTGACAACTCTAACCCTAGGAATGAGCAGTTCTTC
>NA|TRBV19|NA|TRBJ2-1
CASSLLFLAYSYNEQFF
TGTGCCAGTAGTCTTCTCTTCCTAGCGTACTCCTACAATGAGCAGTTCTTC
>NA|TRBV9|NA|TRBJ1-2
CASSGSGDLNYGYTF
TGTGCCAGCAGCGGGTCCGGGGATTTAAACTATGGCTACACCTTC
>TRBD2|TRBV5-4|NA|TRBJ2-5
CASSLEPSGMGETQYF
TGTGCCAGCAGCTTAGAGCCTAGCGGGATGGGAGAGACCCAGTACTTC
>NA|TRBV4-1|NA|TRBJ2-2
CASSHRDSVAGELFF
TGCGCCAGCAGCCACCGCGACAGCGTGGCCGGGGAGCTGTTTTTT
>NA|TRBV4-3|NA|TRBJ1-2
CASSQHRDWERYTF
TGCGCCAGCAGCCAGCACAGGGATTGGGAGCGCTACACCTTC
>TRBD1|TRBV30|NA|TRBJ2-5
CAWTPYIYTGQRKETQYF
TGTGCCTGGACCCCTTATATTTACACGGGACAGCGGAAAGAGACCCAGTACTTC
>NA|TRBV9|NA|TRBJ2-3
CASSEGLLNTQYF
TGTGCCAGCAGCGAGGGGCTTCTGAATACGCAGTATTTT
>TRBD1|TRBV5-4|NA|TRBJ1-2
CASSADRDYGYTF
TGTGCCAGCAGCGCGGACAGGGACTATGGCTACACCTTC
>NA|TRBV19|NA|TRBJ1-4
CASSMYGGAGEKLFF
TGTGCCAGTAGTATGTATGGGGGCGCGGGTGAAAAACTGTTTTTT
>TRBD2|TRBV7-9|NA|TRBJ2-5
CASSLGLAGGLETQYF
TGTGCCAGCAGTTTAGGACTAGCGGGAGGATTGGAGACCCAGTACTTC
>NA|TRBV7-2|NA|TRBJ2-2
CASSSGIGTGELFF
TGTGCCAGCAGCTCAGGCATTGGCACCGGGGAGCTGTTTTTT
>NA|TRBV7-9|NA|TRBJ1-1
CASSARGSEAFF
TGTGCCAGCAGCGCTAGGGGTTCTGAAGCTTTCTTT
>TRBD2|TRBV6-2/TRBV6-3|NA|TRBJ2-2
CASSFPSGRAFVTGELFF
TGTGCCAGCAGTTTCCCCAGCGGGAGGGCCTTTGTCACCGGGGAGCTGTTTTTT
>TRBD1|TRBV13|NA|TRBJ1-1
CASSAGTAEAFF
TGTGCCAGCAGCGCCGGGACAGCTGAAGCTTTCTTT
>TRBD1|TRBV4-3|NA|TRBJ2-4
CASSQEGQGNIQYF
TGCGCCAGCAGCCAAGAGGGACAGGGAAACATTCAGTACTTC
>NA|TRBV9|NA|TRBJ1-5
CASSAAGSNQPQHF
TGTGCCAGCAGCGCCGCAGGGAGCAATCAGCCCCAGCATTTT
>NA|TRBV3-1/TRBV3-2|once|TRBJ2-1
CASSQLRGDYNEQFF
TGTGCCAGCAGCCAACTGCGCGGCGATTACAATGAGCAGTTCTTC
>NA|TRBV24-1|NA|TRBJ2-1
CATSDSGFYEQFF
TGTGCCACCAGTGACTCAGGGTTTTACGAGCAGTTCTTC
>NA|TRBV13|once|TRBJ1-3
CASSGAGNTIYF
TGTGCCAGCAGCGGGGCCGGAAACACCATATATTTT
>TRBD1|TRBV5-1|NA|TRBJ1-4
CASGERGPGNEKLFF
TGCGCCAGCGGAGAGAGGGGGCCTGGTAATGAAAAACTGTTTTTT
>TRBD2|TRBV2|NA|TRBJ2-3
CASTLPTSGFGRDTQYF
TGTGCCAGCACCCTCCCGACTAGCGGGTTCGGTCGAGATACGCAGTATTTT
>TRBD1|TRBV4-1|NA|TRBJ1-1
CASSPKGQGVAEAFF
TGCGCCAGCAGCCCTAAAGGACAGGGGGTGGCTGAAGCTTTCTTT
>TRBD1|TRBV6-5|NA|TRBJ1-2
CASIPGTGGNYGYTF
TGTGCCAGCATTCCCGGCACAGGGGGGAACTATGGCTACACCTTC
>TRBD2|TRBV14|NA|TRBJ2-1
CASSLWTSGTVNEQFF
TGTGCCAGCAGCCTATGGACTAGCGGGACGGTCAATGAGCAGTTCTTC
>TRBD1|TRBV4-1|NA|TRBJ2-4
CASSQDDGTGRIQYF
TGCGCCAGCAGCCAGGACGACGGGACAGGCAGAATTCAGTACTTC
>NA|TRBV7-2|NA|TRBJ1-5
CASSLAPGTKPQHF
TGTGCCAGCAGCTTAGCCCCAGGTACCAAGCCCCAGCATTTT
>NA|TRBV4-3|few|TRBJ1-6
CASSPGEGMNSPLHF
TGCGCCAGCAGCCCCGGCGAGGGTATGAATTCACCCCTCCACTTT
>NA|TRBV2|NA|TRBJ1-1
CASIFRGNTEAFF
TGTGCCAGCATTTTTAGGGGGAACACTGAAGCTTTCTTT
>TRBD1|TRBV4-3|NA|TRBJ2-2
CASSRDRGSGELFF
TGCGCCAGCAGCCGGGACAGGGGATCCGGGGAGCTGTTTTTT
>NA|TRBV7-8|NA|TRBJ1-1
CASTSPGDLGTEAFF
TGTGCCAGCACCTCTCCGGGGGATTTAGGCACTGAAGCTTTCTTT
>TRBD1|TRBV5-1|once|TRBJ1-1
CASSLVALGQAPGNTEAFF
TGCGCCAGCAGCTTAGTGGCTTTAGGACAGGCTCCAGGGAACACTGAAGCTTTCTTT
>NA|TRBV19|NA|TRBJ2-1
CASSIQAVSSYNEQFF
TGTGCCAGTAGTATACAAGCGGTAAGCTCCTACAATGAGCAGTTCTTC
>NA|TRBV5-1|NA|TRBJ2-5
CASSPGLKGQETQYF
TGCGCCAGCAGCCCGGGACTGAAAGGGCAAGAGACCCAGTACTTC
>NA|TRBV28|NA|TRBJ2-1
CASSNSGARAIYNEQFF
TGTGCCAGCAGTAATTCAGGGGCCCGGGCCATATACAATGAGCAGTTCTTC